This TCR beta chain was documented in a study of blood T cells in healthy people across ages. The V gene's germline CDR1 is MDHEN and CDR2 SYDVKM. This CDR3 is built from 18 residues. Worth noting for this clonotype: The junction departs from germline at one end; a sequencing error may be responsible.

Alongside a J-beta primer mix, a sample-barcoded 5' primer served in a second PCR lasting roughly 7 to 11 cycles. TCRdb ran MiXCR on the 5' RACE reads and lists one entry per CDR3 protein. Of around 990,000 distinct CDR3 sequences listed, under 30% are singletons. These same data were also listed under a study on T cells of mothers and their children.

The V call is TRBV28, the J call TRBJ2-1, with 7 nucleotides matching TRBD2. Sequencing was performed on blood. This receptor was identified in a girl aged 2-9 years in good health. CDR3 sequence (DNA): TGTGCCAGCAGTTGGGACCGTGGCGGGAGAACTCGGGTCGGAGAGCAGTCCTTC. Residues: CASSWDRGGRTRVGEQSF.